This passage covers 8 T cell receptor beta chains from one sample sequenced in a study of cytomegalovirus exposure and HLA in healthy donors. Vbeta (60) and Jbeta (13) primers were used in the PCR. Sequenced by immunoSEQ multiplex PCR; TCRdb stores in-frame clones only, minus some. Here the sample spans 100,000 to 150,000 clones, roughly 78% being singletons. The specimen sequenced was PBMCs. The receptor source for this set is a woman aged 40-49 years in good health and CMV-seronegative.

This chain connects TRBV7-9 to TRBJ1-2; D not certain. Germline V gene data show CDR1 as SEHNR and CDR2 as FQNEAQ (reference sequence). The CDR3 is 13 residues long. V lost 2 bases to trimming and J lost 3 bases, with 7 bases between them. CDR3 in amino acids: CASSLRLDYGYTF. The CDR3 region has the DNA TGTGCCAGCAGCTTAAGACTCGACTATGGCTACACCTTC.

In this sample, this clone turned up once. A junction boundary mismatches the germline segment, possibly from a read error. The chain links TRBV6-4 to TRBJ1-2; D call uncertain. This CDR3 region has 12 residues. Germline CDR1 MRHNA, CDR2 SNTAGT. CDR3 loop: CASSDFGGWRVF. CDR3 DNA sequence: TGTGCCAGCAGTGACTTTGGAGGATGGCGCGTATTC.

This sequence joins TRBV7-2 and TRBJ1-1; 9 nucleotides align to TRBD1. CDR1 is SGHTA and CDR2 is FQGNSA in the germline V gene. CDR3 length: 16 amino acids. The V segment lost 5 bases and the J segment 0 bases; nucleotides outside the gene matches: 7. The CDR3, as DNA: TGTGCCAGCAGCCGTTGGGGACAGGGATTGAACACTGAAGCTTTCTTT. This gives the protein CASSRWGQGLNTEAFF.

Only one count was recorded for this clone. The V gene is TRBV25-1, the J gene TRBJ2-3; TRBD2 matches at 7 bases. There are 16 residues in the CDR3. Unmatched junction bases numbered 13, after V lost 5 bases and J lost 5 bases. CDR1 and CDR2 from the germline V gene are MGHDK and SYGVNS. The CDR3 bases are TGTGCCAGCAGTTTCGGTGCGGGGGAAGTGGGAGATACGCAGTATTTT. Amino acid sequence: CASSFGAGEVGDTQYF.

The chain links TRBV4-1 to TRBJ2-7; 10 bases are shared with TRBD1. Germline V gene lookup returns CDR1 MGHRA and CDR2 YSYEKL. This CDR3 has 17 residues. Trimming cost V 0 bases and J 5 bases; bases outside gene matches: 10. CDR3 sequence (DNA): TGCGCCAGCAGCCAAGAAGGACGGGGACAGGGGATGGACGAGCAGTACTTC. The encoded protein is CASSQEGRGQGMDEQYF.

This chain links TRBV2 with TRBJ2-1; 7 nucleotides align to TRBD2. This CDR3 is 14 amino acids long. Trimming took 6 bases from V and 10 from J; bases not matched to a gene: 12. From germline, CDR1 is SNHLY and CDR2 FYNNEI. The CDR3 spells CASRALGDYGEQFF. The DNA of the CDR3 is TGTGCCAGCAGGGCACTGGGGGACTATGGCGAGCAGTTCTTC.

The chain links TRBV7-9 to TRBJ2-7; a possible D gene is TRBD1 (5 bases). In germline, CDR1 is SEHNR, CDR2 FQNEAQ (reference sequence). Trimming took 3 bases from V and 3 from J, leaving 9 bases between them. This CDR3 is built from 13 residues. The CDR3 nucleotides are TGTGCCAGCAGCTTCTCACAGGTCTACGAGCAGTACTTC. This encodes CASSFSQVYEQYF.

J is TRBJ2-7 and V is TRBV28; maybe TRBD2 (5 bases). CDR1 and CDR2 (germline): MDHEN, SYDVKM. The CDR3 runs to 16 residues. Trimming pared 3 bases from V and 2 bases from J, leaving 17 bases between. The CDR3 is CASSFPSGGAPYEQYF. CDR3 sequence (DNA): TGTGCCAGCAGTTTCCCCTCTGGAGGAGCCCCCTACGAGCAGTACTTC.